Listed here is a single T cell receptor beta chain. Its antigen is unidentified. The data stem from a study of cytomegalovirus exposure and HLA in healthy donors. As for the study in general: The 95 to 150 validation repertoires, a later analysis reported, used the same platform as the 666 first-cohort repertoires. Notes on the study in general: Some public TCRs appeared in many individuals, while most sequences were rare. Within the 120 or so validation repertoires, first-cohort TCR clusters tended to co-occur, according to a later analysis.

Separate from the 666-subject first cohort was the approximately 130-subject validation cohort, to which the donors belonged. The germline CDR1 and CDR2 sequences are MDHEN and SYDVKM. The V end was cut by 8 bases, the J end by 4 bases, with 11 bases between. The CDR3 loop spans 12 amino acids. TCRdb's table, derived via immunoSEQ multiplex PCR, lists solely in-frame clones and lacks some. The sample lists 100,000 to 150,000 clones, around 95% occurring once. This chain connects TRBV28 to TRBJ1-2, with D hard to call. The sequencing sample was made of PBMCs. The clonotype comes from a man younger than 35 in good health and CMV-seronegative. The CDR3 here is CASSLRVYGYTF. For the CDR3, the DNA is TGTGCCAGCTCCCTTCGAGTCTATGGCTACACCTTC.